This TCR beta chain is drawn from a study of cytomegalovirus exposure and HLA in healthy donors. The overall study: Researchers found that about 84% of 350 to 500 genotyped donors fell within the Caucasian-associated ancestry cluster.

The length of the CDR3 is 18 residues. V lost 0 bases and J lost 0, with 15 bases in between. Per the germline V gene, CDR1 is LNHNV and CDR2 is YYDKDF (reference sequence). A multiplex PCR was run with 60 Vbeta primers and 13 Jbeta primers. The assay was immunoSEQ multiplex PCR, and TCRdb's table has in-frame clones only and misses some. The table lists roughly 230,000 clones, around 90% of them singletons. The sequencing input was PBMCs. This sequence originates from a girl aged 2 to 9 in good health and CMV-seronegative. V usage is TRBV15 and J usage is TRBJ2-4; TRBD2 is a possible D gene (6 bases). The CDR3 sequence is CATSRDSPGLGAKNIQYF. In DNA form, the CDR3 reads TGTGCCACCAGCAGAGATAGTCCGGGACTTGGAGCCAAAAACATTCAGTACTTC. Variable domain in full (rest from reference TRBV15 and TRBJ2-4): DAMVIQNPRYQVTQFGKPVTLSCSQTLNHNVMYWYQQKSSQAPKLLFHYYDKDFNNEADTPDNFQSRRPNTSFCFLDIRSPGLGDTAMYLCATSRDSPGLGAKNIQYFGAGTRLSVL.